This T cell receptor beta chain came from a study of molecular identifiers for immune sequencing clone quantification. The CDR3 sequence is 16 residues long. Germline CDR1 reads SQVTM; CDR2 reads ANQGSEA. V lost 6 bases, J lost 1 base, and 21 bases lay in between. TCRdb redid the calling of the PCR reads with MiXCR, one entry per CDR3 protein. The sample has more than 300,000 distinct CDR3 sequences, over 20% seen once; the top ten hold more than 0.8%. This clonotype has more than one count but fewer than ten. The gene calls are TRBV29-1 and TRBJ1-2, with D possibly being TRBD1 (5 bases). This clonotype was obtained from a human donor in good health. Some libraries in this study had Jurkat cell RNA spiked in. The sample consisted of naive CD8+ T cells from blood, with Jurkat cell RNA spiked in. The subset is: FACS-sorted CD8+CD4-CCR7+CD45RA+ naive T cells. The CDR3 DNA reads as TGCAGCGTGACAGTCAAGACAGAGGGCATTAACTATGGCTACACCTTC. Translating gives CSVTVKTEGINYGYTF. Combining the CDR3 with reference TRBV29-1 and TRBJ1-2 gives the whole variable domain SAVISQKPSRDICQRGTSLTIQCQVDSQVTMMFWYRQQPGQSLTLIATANQGSEATYESGFVIDKFPISRPNLTFSTLTVSNMSPEDSSIYLCSVTVKTEGINYGYTFGSGTRLTVV.